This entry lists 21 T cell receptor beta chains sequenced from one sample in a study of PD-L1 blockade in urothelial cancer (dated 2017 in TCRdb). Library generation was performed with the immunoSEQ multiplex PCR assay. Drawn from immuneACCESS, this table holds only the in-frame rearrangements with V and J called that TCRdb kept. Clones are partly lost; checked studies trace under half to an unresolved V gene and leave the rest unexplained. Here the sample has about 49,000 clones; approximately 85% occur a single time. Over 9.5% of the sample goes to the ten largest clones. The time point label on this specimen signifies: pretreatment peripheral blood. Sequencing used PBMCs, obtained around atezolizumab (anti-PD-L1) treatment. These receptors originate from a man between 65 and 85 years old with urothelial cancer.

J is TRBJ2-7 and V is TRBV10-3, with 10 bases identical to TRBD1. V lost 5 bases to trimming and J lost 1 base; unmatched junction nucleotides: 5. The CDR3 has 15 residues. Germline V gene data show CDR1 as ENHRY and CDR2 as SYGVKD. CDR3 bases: TGTGCCATCAGTTGGGACAGGGGTACTTCCTACGAGCAGTACTTC. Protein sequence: CAISWDRGTSYEQYF.

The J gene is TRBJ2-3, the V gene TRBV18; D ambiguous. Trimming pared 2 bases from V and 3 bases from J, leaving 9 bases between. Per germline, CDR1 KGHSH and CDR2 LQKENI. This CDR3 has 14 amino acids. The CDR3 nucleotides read TGTGCCAGCTCACCAGGGCAGGCAACAGATACGCAGTATTTT. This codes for CASSPGQATDTQYF.

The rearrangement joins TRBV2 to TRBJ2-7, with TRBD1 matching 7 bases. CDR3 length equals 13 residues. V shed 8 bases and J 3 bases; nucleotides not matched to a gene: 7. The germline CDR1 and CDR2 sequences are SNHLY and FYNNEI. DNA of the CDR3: TGTGCCAGCTCCAGGCAGGGGGTCTACGAGCAGTACTTC. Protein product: CASSRQGVYEQYF.

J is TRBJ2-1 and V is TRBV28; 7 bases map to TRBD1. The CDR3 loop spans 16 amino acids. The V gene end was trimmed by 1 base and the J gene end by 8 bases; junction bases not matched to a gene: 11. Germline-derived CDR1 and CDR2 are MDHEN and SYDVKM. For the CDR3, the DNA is TGTGCCAGCAGTTTATTATCGAGGGGGCAGGAGGATGAGCAGTTCTTC. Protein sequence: CASSLLSRGQEDEQFF.

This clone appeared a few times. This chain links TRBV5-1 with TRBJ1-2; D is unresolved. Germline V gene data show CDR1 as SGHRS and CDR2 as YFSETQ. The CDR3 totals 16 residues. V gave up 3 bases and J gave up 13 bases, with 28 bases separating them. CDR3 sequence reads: CASSSEGIGIEVEGTF. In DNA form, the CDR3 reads TGCGCCAGCAGCTCGGAGGGAATCGGGATTGAGGTGGAGGGCACCTTC. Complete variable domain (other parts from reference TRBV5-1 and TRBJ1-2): KAGVTQTPRYLIKTRGQQVTLSCSPISGHRSVSWYQQTPGQGLQFLFEYFSETQRNKGNFPGRFSGRQFSNSRSEMNVSTLELGDSALYLCASSSEGIGIEVEGTFGSGTRLTVV.

This CDR3 is CASSPPGTVLLYF. The CDR3 DNA reads as TGTGCCAGCTCACCCCCCGGGACAGTCCTTCTCTACTTC. This sequence joins TRBV18 and TRBJ2-7, with 7 bases aligning to TRBD1. Trimming took 3 bases from V and 13 from J; bases not matched to a gene: 12. The CDR3 sequence is 13 residues long. Germline lookup yields CDR1 KGHSH and CDR2 LQKENI.

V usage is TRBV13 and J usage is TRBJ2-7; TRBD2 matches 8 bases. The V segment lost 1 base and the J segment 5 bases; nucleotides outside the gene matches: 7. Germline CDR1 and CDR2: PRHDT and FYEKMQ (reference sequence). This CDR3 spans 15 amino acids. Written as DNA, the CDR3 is TGTGCCAGCAGCTTAGAGGGCGGGAGGATCGACGAGCAGTACTTC. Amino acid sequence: CASSLEGGRIDEQYF.

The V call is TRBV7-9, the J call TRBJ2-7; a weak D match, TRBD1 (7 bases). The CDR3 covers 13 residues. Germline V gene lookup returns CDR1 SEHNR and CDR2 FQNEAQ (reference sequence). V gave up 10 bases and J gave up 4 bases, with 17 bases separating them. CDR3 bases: TGTGCCACGGGGGACAGAGAATTTTACGAGCAGTACTTC. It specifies CATGDREFYEQYF.

The DNA of the CDR3 is TGTGCCAGCAGCCCCCGGGGGGTTAGCTATGGCTACACCTTC. This gives the protein CASSPRGVSYGYTF. The V gene is TRBV7-9, the J gene TRBJ1-2; tentatively, D is TRBD1 (5 bases). This CDR3 region has 14 residues. V was pared by 5 bases and J by 4 bases, with 14 bases between. Germline V CDR1 and CDR2: SEHNR, FQNEAQ (reference sequence).

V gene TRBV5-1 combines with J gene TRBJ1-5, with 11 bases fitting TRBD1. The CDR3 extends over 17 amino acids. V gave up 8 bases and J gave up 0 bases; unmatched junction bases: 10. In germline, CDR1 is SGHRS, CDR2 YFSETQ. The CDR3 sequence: CASNEPGQGDSNQPQHF. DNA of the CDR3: TGCGCCAGTAACGAGCCGGGACAGGGGGATAGCAATCAGCCCCAGCATTTT. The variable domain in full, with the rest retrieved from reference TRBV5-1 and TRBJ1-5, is KAGVTQTPRYLIKTRGQQVTLSCSPISGHRSVSWYQQTPGQGLQFLFEYFSETQRNKGNFPGRFSGRQFSNSRSEMNVSTLELGDSALYLCASNEPGQGDSNQPQHFGDGTRLSIL.

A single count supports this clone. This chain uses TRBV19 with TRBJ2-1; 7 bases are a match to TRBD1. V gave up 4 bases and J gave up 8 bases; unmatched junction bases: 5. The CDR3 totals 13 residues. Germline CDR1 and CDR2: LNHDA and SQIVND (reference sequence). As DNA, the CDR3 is TGTGCCAGTAGTAAGGGGGCCGGCGATGAGCAGTTCTTC. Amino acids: CASSKGAGDEQFF.

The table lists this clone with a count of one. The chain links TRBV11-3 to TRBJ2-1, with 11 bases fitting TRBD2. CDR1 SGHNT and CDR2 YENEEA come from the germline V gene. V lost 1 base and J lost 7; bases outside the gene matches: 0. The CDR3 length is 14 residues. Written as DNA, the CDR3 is TGTGCCAGCAGCTTAGTAGCGGGGGGGAATGAGCAGTTCTTC. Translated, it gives CASSLVAGGNEQFF.

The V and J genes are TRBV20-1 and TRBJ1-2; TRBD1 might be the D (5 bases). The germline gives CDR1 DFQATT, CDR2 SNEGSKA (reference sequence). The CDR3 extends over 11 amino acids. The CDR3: CSPRGVYGYTF. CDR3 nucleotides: TGCAGCCCGCGGGGGGTCTATGGCTACACCTTC.

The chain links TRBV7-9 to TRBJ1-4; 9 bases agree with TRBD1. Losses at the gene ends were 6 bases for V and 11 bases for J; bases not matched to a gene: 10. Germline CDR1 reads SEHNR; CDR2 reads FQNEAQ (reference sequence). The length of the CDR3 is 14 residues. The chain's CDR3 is CASRPGTGRDKLFF. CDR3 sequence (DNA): TGTGCCAGCAGGCCCGGGACAGGGAGGGATAAACTGTTTTTT. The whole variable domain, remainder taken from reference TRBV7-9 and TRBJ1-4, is DTGVSQNPRHKITKRGQNVTFRCDPISEHNRLYWYRQTLGQGPEFLTYFQNEAQLEKSRLLSDRFSAERPKGSFSTLEIQRTEQGDSAMYLCASRPGTGRDKLFFGSGTQLSVL.

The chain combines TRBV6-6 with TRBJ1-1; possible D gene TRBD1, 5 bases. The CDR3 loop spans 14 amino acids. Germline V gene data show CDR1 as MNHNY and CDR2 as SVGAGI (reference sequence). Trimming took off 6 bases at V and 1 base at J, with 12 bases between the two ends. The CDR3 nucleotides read TGTGCCAGCAGCTCGACAGTCCCGAACACTGAAGCTTTCTTT. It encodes CASSSTVPNTEAFF.

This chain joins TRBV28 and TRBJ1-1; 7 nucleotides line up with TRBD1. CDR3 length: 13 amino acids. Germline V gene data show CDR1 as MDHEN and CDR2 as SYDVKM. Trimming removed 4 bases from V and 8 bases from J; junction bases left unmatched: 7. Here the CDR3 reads CASSSTDREEAFF. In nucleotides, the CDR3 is TGTGCCAGCAGTTCAACCGACAGGGAGGAAGCTTTCTTT.

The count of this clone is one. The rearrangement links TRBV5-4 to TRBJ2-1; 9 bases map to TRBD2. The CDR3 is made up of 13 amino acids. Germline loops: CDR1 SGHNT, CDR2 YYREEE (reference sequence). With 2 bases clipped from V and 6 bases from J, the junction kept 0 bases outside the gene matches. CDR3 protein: CASSFSGSNEQFF. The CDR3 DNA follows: TGTGCCAGCAGCTTTAGCGGGAGCAATGAGCAGTTCTTC.

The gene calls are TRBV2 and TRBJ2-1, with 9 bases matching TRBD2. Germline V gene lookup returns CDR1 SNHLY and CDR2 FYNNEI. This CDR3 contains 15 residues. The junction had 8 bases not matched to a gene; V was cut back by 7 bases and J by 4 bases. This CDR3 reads CASNRLAGLYNEQFF. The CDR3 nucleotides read TGTGCCAGCAATCGGCTAGCGGGATTGTACAATGAGCAGTTCTTC.

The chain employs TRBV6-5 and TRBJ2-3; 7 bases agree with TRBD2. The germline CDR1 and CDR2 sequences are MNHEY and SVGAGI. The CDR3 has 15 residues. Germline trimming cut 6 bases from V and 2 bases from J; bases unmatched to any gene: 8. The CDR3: CASRRSGTTTDTQYF. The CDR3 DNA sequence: TGTGCCAGCAGGCGTTCCGGGACTACCACAGATACGCAGTATTTT.

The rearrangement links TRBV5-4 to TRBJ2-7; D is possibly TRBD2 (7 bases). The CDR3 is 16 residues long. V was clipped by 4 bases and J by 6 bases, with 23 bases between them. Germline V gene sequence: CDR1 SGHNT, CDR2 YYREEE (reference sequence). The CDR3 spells CASSRQGLPRGGEQYF. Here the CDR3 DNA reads TGTGCCAGCAGCCGGCAGGGACTACCCCGAGGGGGCGAGCAGTACTTC.

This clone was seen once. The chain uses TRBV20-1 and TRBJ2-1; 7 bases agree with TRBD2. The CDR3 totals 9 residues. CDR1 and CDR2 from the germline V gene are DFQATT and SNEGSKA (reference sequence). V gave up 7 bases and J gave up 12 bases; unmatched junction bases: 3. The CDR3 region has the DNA TGCAGTGGTGGGGAGGGGCAGTTCTTC. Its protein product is CSGGEGQFF.